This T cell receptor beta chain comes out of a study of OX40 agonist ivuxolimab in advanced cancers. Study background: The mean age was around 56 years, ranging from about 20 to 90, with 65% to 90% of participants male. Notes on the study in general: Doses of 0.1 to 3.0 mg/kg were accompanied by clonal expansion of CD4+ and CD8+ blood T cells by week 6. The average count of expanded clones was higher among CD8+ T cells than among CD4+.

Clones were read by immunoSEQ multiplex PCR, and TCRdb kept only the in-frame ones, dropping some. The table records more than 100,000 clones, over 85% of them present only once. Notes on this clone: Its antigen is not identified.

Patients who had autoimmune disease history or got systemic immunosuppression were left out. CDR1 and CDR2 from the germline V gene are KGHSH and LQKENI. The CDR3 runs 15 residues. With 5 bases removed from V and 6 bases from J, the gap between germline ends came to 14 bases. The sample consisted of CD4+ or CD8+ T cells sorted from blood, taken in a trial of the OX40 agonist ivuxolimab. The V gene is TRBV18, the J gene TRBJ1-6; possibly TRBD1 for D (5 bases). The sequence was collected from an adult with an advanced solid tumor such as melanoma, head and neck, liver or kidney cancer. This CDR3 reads CASSAPGPRNSPLHF. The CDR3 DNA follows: TGTGCCAGCTCAGCTCCGGGACCGCGTAATTCACCCCTCCACTTT.